The 8 T cell receptor beta chains listed next were all sequenced from one sample in a study of molecular identifiers for immune sequencing clone quantification. MiXCR, run by TCRdb on the PCR reads, gives a single entry per CDR3 protein. Of under 800,000 distinct CDR3 sequences in the sample, less than 30% were seen once. The material sequenced was naive CD8+ T cells from blood, with Jurkat cell RNA spiked in. Subset reported: FACS-sorted CD8+CD4-CCR7+CD45RA+ naive T cells. These receptors all come from a human donor in good health. Some libraries in this study had Jurkat cell RNA spiked in.

This clonotype was detected ten times or more. The rearrangement links TRBV28 to TRBJ2-7; 9 bases match TRBD2. Trimming at V came to 3 bases and at J to 3 bases, leaving 9 bases not matched to a gene. CDR3 length: 16 residues. CDR1 is MDHEN and CDR2 is SYDVKM in the germline V gene. This CDR3 is CASSLEGLAADYEQYF. The CDR3 DNA is TGTGCCAGCAGTTTGGAGGGACTAGCTGCCGACTACGAGCAGTACTTC.

The J gene is TRBJ1-4, the V gene TRBV15; tentative D call: TRBD1 (6 bases). Deletions cut 4 bases from V and 5 bases from J, with 11 bases between. Germline lookup yields CDR1 LNHNV and CDR2 YYDKDF (reference sequence). The length of the CDR3 is 14 residues. For the CDR3, the DNA is TGTGCCACCAGCACCGGGACACTGAATGAAAAACTGTTTTTT. Its protein is CATSTGTLNEKLFF.

This clonotype was seen ten or more times. J is TRBJ2-3 and V is TRBV10-3, with D unresolved. Trimming removed 6 bases from V and 0 bases from J, with 13 bases in between. The CDR3 spans 15 residues. The V gene's germline CDR1 is ENHRY and CDR2 SYGVKD. The CDR3 here is CAISDSDTSTDTQYF. The CDR3 DNA sequence: TGTGCCATCAGCGACTCAGATACTAGCACAGATACGCAGTATTTT.

This clonotype has ten or more counts. The V and J genes are TRBV7-6 and TRBJ2-3; tentative D call: TRBD2 (6 bases). Per the germline V gene, CDR1 is SGHVS and CDR2 is FNYEAQ. V gave up 3 bases and J gave up 0 bases, with 10 bases separating them. CDR3 length: 15 amino acids. The CDR3 nucleotides read TGTGCCAGCAGCTTTAGCGGCCGGAGCACAGATACGCAGTATTTT. Encoded protein: CASSFSGRSTDTQYF.

This clonotype has only one observation. The V and J genes are TRBV30 and TRBJ1-2; 7 bases line up with TRBD1. CDR1 and CDR2 from the germline V gene are GTSNPN and SVGIG (reference sequence). The CDR3 totals 11 residues. Trimming at V came to 5 bases and at J to 7 bases, leaving 4 bases not matched to a gene. Written as DNA, the CDR3 is TGTGCCTGGGAACAGGGGACTGGCTACACCTTC. It yields the protein CAWEQGTGYTF.

As to this clonotype: A much larger clone differs from this one at a single base, so this may be a read error. The gene calls are TRBV7-9 and TRBJ1-5; the D gene is possibly TRBD1 (5 bases). This CDR3 has 14 residues. V was clipped by 5 bases and J by 3 bases, with 11 bases between them. In germline, CDR1 is SEHNR, CDR2 FQNEAQ (reference sequence). The CDR3 region is CASSQDTNNQPQHF. The CDR3 nucleotides are TGTGCCAGCAGCCAGGACACTAACAATCAGCCCCAGCATTTT. Based on the CDR3 plus reference TRBV7-9 and TRBJ1-5, the full variable domain is DTGVSQNPRHKITKRGQNVTFRCDPISEHNRLYWYRQTLGQGPEFLTYFQNEAQLEKSRLLSDRFSAERPKGSFSTLEIQRTEQGDSAMYLCASSQDTNNQPQHFGDGTRLSIL.

V and J are TRBV9 and TRBJ2-3; D possibly corresponds to TRBD1 (7 bases). CDR3 length: 14 amino acids. Germline V CDR1 and CDR2: SGDLS, YYNGEE. Trimming pared 0 bases from V and 6 bases from J, leaving 11 bases between. CDR3 sequence (DNA): TGTGCCAGCAGCGTAGAGGGGGCGGGGGATACGCAGTATTTT. As protein: CASSVEGAGDTQYF.

This clonotype was seen at least ten times. V usage is TRBV9 and J usage is TRBJ1-5, with D unresolved. The V gene lost 0 bases and the J gene lost 4 bases, with 5 bases spanning the gap. The length of the CDR3 is 13 residues. The germline CDR1 and CDR2 sequences are SGDLS and YYNGEE. The CDR3 spells CASSVAPNQPQHF. DNA of the CDR3: TGTGCCAGCAGCGTAGCTCCTAATCAGCCCCAGCATTTT. Full variable domain (missing parts from reference TRBV9 and TRBJ1-5): DSGVTQTPKHLITATGQRVTLRCSPRSGDLSVYWYQQSLDQGLQFLIQYYNGEERAKGNILERFSAQQFPDLHSELNLSSLELGDSALYFCASSVAPNQPQHFGDGTRLSIL.